This T cell receptor (beta chain) was sequenced during a study of blood T cell repertoires in COVID-19. Study-level information: From T cells, B-cell-depleted T cells, or PBMCs came the material, which was cDNA or gDNA.

This clone was recorded only once. The method was immunoSEQ multiplex PCR; TCRdb's version includes in-frame clones alone and lacks a portion of them. This sample has approximately 38,000 clones, with 90% to 95% found just once. Specimen: peripheral blood. The clonotype comes from a human donor with active COVID-19. The donor label of this sample is uncertain.

This CDR3 reads CAISARASTYEQYF. The CDR3 nucleotides read TGTGCCATCAGTGCGAGGGCGAGTACCTACGAGCAGTACTTC. The genes are TRBV10-3 and TRBJ2-7; a weak D match, TRBD2 (5 bases). The ends were cut back, 4 bases at V and 2 bases at J, with 12 bases in the middle. CDR1 is ENHRY and CDR2 is SYGVKD in the germline V gene. The CDR3 has 14 amino acids.